Listed here is a single T cell receptor (beta chain). HTBI primers from iRepertoire and Arm-PCR of CDR3 regions yielded the TCR beta libraries. One entry per CDR3 protein, called by TCRdb with MiXCR from the multiplex PCR reads. The sample shows about 440,000 distinct CDR3 sequences, 14% to 15% of them seen only once. The CDR3 is 13 residues long. Trimming left V 11 bases short and J 3 bases short, with 13 bases between. CDR1 and CDR2 (germline): ENHRY, SYGVKD. These data come from a study of regulatory T cells in long-lasting Graves disease. Sample time point: newly diagnosed GD, antithyroid drugs for less than 3 months. The authors made the TCR library using RNA they extracted from PBMCs. In addition, the sample was reused for a study of T cells in Graves' hyperthyroidism and ophthalmopathy.

The sequence came from a woman in her 30s with Graves disease. The material was peripheral blood mononuclear cells (PBMCs), obtained at new diagnosis, from a patient treated with antithyroid drugs. The V call is TRBV10-3, the J call TRBJ1-4; D is possibly TRBD1 (6 bases). This CDR3 reads CAANRDPNEKLFF. CDR3 DNA: TGTGCCGCCAACAGGGACCCTAATGAAAAACTGTTTTTT.